These T cell receptor beta chains were read from a single sample in a study of cytomegalovirus exposure and HLA in healthy donors. Assay: immunoSEQ multiplex PCR; the TCRdb copy retains only in-frame clones and omits some. The listing contains 200,000 to 250,000 clones. Sequencing input: PBMCs. The receptors stem from a girl between 2 and 10 years old in good health and CMV-seropositive. CDR3s include the opening cysteine and the closing phenylalanine or tryptophan.

>TRBV7-2|TRBJ1-2
CASSSPGQGFRGYTF
>TRBV28|TRBJ2-1
CASTQHTGTGVDNEQFF
>TRBV11-2|TRBJ2-3
CASSLASRVGAGTDTQYF
>TRBV13|TRBJ2-3
CASTPGGAPDTDTQYF
>TRBV18|TRBJ1-4
CASSPDARGNEKLFF
>TRBV9|TRBJ1-3
CASSVASSGNTIYF
>TRBV10-1|TRBJ2-2
CASSEYGAAGELFF
>TRBV27|TRBJ2-5
CASSYREQYF
>TRBV12-5|TRBJ2-1
CASKPSFYNEQFF
>TRBV12-5|TRBJ2-1
CASGLVPGGLGTDRPYNEQFF
>TRBV7-9|TRBJ2-4
CASSLGGGGGLVGIQYF
>TRBV28|TRBJ2-3
CASTSTSTDTQYF
>TRBV14|TRBJ1-2
CASSLPGQGPNGYTF
>TRBV7-2|TRBJ2-7
CASSLAYGSYEQYF
>TRBV5-4|TRBJ2-5
CASSLEGGRQETQYF
>TRBV6-1|TRBJ1-1
CASRRQGRNTEAFF
>TRBV7-2|TRBJ2-7
CASSLVGGRVTYEQYF
>TRBV4-2|TRBJ1-2
CASSQGTIGYTF
>TRBV28|TRBJ1-2
CASSAGGRSYGYTF
>TRBV19|TRBJ2-2
CASMGIAGGISWSGELFF
>TRBV30|TRBJ2-7
CAWRATGTSGIKQYF
>TRBV6-6|TRBJ2-7
CASTPGLALFEQYF
>TRBV27|TRBJ2-1
CASSPPPTSGRATEQFF
>TRBV7-2|TRBJ2-7
CASSLDLGEQYF
>TRBV25-1|TRBJ2-1
CASSDYRVGTVSYNEQFF
>TRBV2|TRBJ2-7
CASSSSGDSYEQYF
>TRBV15|TRBJ2-1
CATSRGRPGTSAFNEQFF
>TRBV27|TRBJ2-2
CASSSTSGRAGTGELFF
>TRBV19|TRBJ2-1
CASSIAHGGRYNEQFF
>TRBV7-9|TRBJ1-4
CASSSAWDNHEKLFF
>TRBV28|TRBJ2-7
CASSYRTGGAYEQYF
>TRBV4-1|TRBJ2-1
CASSQEQEQFF
>TRBV2|TRBJ1-5
CASTDPPGTGASNQPQHF